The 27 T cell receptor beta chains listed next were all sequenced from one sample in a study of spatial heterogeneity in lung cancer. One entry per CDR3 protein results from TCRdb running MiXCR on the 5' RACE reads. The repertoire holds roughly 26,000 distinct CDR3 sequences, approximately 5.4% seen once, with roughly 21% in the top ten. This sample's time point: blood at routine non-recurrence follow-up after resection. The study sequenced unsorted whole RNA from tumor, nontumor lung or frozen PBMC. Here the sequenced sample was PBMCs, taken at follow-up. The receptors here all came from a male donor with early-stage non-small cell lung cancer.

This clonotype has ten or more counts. The CDR3 bases are TGCAGCGTTGACCATGGTAGGGGAGGCGATGAGCAGTTCTTC. Protein: CSVDHGRGGDEQFF. The chain combines TRBV29-1 with TRBJ2-1, with a weak D call TRBD2 (6 bases). Germline CDR1 SQVTM, CDR2 ANQGSEA. Trimming removed 3 bases at V and 8 bases at J, with 17 bases between. CDR3 size: 14 residues.

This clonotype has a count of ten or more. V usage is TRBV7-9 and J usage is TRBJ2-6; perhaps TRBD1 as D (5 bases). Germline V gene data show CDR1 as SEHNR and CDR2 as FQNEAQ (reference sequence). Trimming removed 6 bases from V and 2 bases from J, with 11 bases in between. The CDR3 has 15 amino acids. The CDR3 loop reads CASRPQGTGANVLTF. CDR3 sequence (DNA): TGTGCCAGCAGACCGCAGGGTACTGGGGCCAACGTCCTGACTTTC.

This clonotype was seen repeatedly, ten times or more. The CDR3 here is CASSQDFQGLSPLHF. In nucleotides, the CDR3 is TGTGCCAGCAGCCAAGATTTCCAGGGACTTTCACCCCTCCACTTT. The chain recombines TRBV4-2 with TRBJ1-6; TRBD1 is a possible D gene (5 bases). CDR3 length: 15 amino acids. Trimming cost V 0 bases and J 9 bases, with 12 bases left between them. CDR1 and CDR2 from the germline V gene are LGHNA and YNFKEQ.

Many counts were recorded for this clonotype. The CDR3 here is CASSQDSGPMNTEAFF. The CDR3 nucleotides read TGCGCCAGCAGCCAAGATTCCGGACCAATGAACACTGAAGCTTTCTTT. The chain has TRBV4-3 and TRBJ1-1; D not certain. Trimming left V 0 bases short and J 0 bases short, with 11 bases between. The CDR3 runs 16 residues. Germline V lookup: CDR1 LGHNA, CDR2 YSLEER.

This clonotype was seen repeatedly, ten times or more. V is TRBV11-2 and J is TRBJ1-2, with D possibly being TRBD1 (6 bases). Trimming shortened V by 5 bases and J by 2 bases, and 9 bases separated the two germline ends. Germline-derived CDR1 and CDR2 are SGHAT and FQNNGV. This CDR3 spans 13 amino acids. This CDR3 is CASSQQGNYGYTF. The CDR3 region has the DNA TGTGCCAGCAGCCAACAGGGAAACTATGGCTACACCTTC.

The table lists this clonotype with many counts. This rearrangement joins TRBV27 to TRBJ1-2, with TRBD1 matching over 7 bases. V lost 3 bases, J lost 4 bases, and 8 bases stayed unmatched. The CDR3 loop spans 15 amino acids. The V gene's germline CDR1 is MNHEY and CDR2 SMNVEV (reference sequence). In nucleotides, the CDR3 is TGTGCCAGCAGTTTTCGGGACAGCAGTGGCTATGGCTACACCTTC. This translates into CASSFRDSSGYGYTF.

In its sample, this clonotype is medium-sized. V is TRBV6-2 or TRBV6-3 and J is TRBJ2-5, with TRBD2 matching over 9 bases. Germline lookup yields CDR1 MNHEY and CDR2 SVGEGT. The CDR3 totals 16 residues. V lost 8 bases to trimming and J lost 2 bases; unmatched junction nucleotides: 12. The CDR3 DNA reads TGTGCCAGCGGCAGCTCCGGGACTAGCTATCAAGAGACCCAGTACTTC. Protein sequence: CASGSSGTSYQETQYF.

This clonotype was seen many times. CDR3 nucleotides: TGCAGTGCTACGGGACTTAGGAGCTATGGCTACACCTTC. Amino acid sequence: CSATGLRSYGYTF. The genes are TRBV20-1 and TRBJ1-2; a weak D match, TRBD1 (5 bases). V lost 4 bases to trimming and J lost 4 bases, with 13 bases between them. The CDR3 runs 13 residues. Per the germline V gene, CDR1 is DFQATT and CDR2 is SNEGSKA (reference sequence).

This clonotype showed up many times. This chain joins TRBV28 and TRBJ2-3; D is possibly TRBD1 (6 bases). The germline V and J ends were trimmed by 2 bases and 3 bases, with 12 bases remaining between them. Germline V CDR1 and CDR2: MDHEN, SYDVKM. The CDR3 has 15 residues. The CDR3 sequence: CASSLAGALTDTQYF. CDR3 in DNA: TGTGCCAGCAGTTTAGCAGGGGCATTAACAGATACGCAGTATTTT.

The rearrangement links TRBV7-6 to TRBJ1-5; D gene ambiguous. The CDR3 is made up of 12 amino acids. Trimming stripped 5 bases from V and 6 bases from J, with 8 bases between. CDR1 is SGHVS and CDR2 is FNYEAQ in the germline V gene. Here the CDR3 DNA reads TGTGCCAGCAGCGCAGCTGGTCAGCCCCAGCATTTT. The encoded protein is CASSAAGQPQHF.

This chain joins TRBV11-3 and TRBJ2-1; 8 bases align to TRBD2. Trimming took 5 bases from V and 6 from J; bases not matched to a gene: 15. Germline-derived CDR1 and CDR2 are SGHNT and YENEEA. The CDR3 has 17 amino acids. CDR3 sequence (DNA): TGTGCCAGCAGCCCGAACTCACTAGCGGCGGGAGGCAATGAGCAGTTCTTC. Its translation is CASSPNSLAAGGNEQFF.

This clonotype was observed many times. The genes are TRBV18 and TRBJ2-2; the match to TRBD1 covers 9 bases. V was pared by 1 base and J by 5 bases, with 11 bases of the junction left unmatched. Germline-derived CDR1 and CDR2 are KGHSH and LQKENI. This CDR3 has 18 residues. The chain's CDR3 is CASSPLDSGQGSTGELFF. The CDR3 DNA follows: TGTGCCAGCTCACCACTCGATTCGGGACAGGGCTCGACCGGGGAGCTGTTTTTT.

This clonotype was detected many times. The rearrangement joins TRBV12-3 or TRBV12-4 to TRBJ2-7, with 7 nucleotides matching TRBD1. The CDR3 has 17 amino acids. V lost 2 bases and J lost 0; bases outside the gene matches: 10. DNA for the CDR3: TGTGCCAGCAGTTTAAACAGCCAGGGGACAGCCTCCTACGAGCAGTACTTC. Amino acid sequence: CASSLNSQGTASYEQYF.

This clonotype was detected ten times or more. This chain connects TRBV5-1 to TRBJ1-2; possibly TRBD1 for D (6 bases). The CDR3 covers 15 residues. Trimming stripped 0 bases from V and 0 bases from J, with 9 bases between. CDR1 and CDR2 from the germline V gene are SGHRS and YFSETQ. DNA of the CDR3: TGCGCCAGCAGCTTGGAAGGGACAACTAACTATGGCTACACCTTC. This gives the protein CASSLEGTTNYGYTF. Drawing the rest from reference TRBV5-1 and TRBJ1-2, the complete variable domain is KAGVTQTPRYLIKTRGQQVTLSCSPISGHRSVSWYQQTPGQGLQFLFEYFSETQRNKGNFPGRFSGRQFSNSRSEMNVSTLELGDSALYLCASSLEGTTNYGYTFGSGTRLTVV.

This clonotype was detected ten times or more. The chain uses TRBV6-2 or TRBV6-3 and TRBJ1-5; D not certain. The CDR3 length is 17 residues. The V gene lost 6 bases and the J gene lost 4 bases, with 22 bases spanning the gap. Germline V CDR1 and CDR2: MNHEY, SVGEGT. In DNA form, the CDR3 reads TGTGCCAGCAGCCAAGCCTTACCAGTTACGGGGAATCAGCCCCAGCATTTT. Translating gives CASSQALPVTGNQPQHF.

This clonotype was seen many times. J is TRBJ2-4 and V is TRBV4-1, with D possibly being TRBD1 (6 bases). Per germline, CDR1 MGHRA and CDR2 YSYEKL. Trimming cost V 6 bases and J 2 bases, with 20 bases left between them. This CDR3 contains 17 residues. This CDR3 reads CASRQWPIRGTKNIQYF. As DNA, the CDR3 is TGCGCCAGCAGGCAATGGCCAATTAGGGGGACCAAAAACATTCAGTACTTC.

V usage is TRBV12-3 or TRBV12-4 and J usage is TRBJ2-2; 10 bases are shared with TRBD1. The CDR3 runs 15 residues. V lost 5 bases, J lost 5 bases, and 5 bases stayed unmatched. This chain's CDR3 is CASSPDRGRTGELFF. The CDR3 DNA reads TGTGCCAGCAGTCCCGACAGGGGGCGGACCGGGGAGCTGTTTTTT.

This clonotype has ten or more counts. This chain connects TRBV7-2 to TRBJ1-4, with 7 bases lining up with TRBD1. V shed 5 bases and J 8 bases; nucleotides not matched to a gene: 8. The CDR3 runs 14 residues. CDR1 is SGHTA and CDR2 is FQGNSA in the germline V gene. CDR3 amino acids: CASSLQGDGEKLFF. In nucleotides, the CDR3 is TGTGCCAGCAGCCTCCAGGGGGATGGAGAAAAACTGTTTTTT.

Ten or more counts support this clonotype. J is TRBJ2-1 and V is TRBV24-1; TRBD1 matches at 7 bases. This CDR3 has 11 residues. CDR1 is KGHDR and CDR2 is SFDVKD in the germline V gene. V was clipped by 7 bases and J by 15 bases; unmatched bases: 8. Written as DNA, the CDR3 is TGTGCCACCAGCCGACAGGGTAATTGGTTCTTC. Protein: CATSRQGNWFF.

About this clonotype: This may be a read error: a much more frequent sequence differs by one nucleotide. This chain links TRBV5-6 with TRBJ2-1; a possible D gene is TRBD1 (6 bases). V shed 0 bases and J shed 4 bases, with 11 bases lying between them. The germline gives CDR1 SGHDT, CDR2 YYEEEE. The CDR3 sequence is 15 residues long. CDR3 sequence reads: CASSLGNRVYNEQFF. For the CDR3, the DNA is TGTGCCAGCAGCTTGGGTAACAGGGTTTACAATGAGCAGTTCTTC.

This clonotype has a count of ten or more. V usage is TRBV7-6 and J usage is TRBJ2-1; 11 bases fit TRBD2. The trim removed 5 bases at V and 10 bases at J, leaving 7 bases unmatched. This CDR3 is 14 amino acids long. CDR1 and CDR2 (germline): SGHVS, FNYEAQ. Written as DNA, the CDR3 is TGTGCCAGCAGCGCGGGGACTAGCGGAGTAGAGCAGTTCTTC. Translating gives CASSAGTSGVEQFF.

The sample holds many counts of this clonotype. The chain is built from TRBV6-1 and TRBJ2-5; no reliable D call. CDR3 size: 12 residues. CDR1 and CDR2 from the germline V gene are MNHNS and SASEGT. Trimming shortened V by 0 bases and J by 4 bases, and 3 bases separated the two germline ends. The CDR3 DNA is TGTGCCAGCAGTGAAGCAGGAGAGACCCAGTACTTC. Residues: CASSEAGETQYF.

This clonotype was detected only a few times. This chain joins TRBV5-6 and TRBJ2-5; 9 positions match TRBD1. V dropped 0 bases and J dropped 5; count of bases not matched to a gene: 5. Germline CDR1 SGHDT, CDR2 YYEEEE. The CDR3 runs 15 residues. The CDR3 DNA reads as TGTGCCAGCAGCTTGGCCAACAGGGGGCGGGAGACCCAGTACTTC. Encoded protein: CASSLANRGRETQYF.

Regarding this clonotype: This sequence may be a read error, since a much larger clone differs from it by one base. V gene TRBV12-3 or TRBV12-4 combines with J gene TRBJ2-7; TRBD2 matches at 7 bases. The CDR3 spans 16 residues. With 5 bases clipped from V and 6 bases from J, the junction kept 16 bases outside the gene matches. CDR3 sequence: CASSARTGISGLEQYF. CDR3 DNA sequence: TGTGCCAGCAGTGCACGTACCGGGATTAGCGGGCTCGAGCAGTACTTC.

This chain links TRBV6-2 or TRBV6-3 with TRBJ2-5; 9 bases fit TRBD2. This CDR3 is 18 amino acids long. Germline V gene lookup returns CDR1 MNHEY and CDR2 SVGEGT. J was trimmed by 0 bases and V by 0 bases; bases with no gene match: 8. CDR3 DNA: TGTGCCAGCAGTTACTCGAGCCGACTAGCGGAAAACCAAGAGACCCAGTACTTC. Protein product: CASSYSSRLAENQETQYF.

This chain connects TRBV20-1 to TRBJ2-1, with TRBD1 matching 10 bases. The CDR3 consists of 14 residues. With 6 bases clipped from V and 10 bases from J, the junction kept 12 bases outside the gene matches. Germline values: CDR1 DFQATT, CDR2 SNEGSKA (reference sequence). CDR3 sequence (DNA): TGCAGTGCCTTCGACAGGGGGCGCTTTTTAGAGCAGTTCTTC. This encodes CSAFDRGRFLEQFF.

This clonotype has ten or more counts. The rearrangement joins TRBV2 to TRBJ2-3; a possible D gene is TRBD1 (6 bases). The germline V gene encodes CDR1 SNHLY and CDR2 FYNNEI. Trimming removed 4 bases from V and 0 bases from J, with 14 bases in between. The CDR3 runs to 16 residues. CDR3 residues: CASSVRGFTSTDTQYF. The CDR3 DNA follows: TGTGCCAGCAGTGTCAGGGGATTCACTAGCACAGATACGCAGTATTTT. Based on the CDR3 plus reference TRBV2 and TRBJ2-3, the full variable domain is EPEVTQTPSHQVTQMGQEVILRCVPISNHLYFYWYRQILGQKVEFLVSFYNNEISEKSEIFDDQFSVERPDGSNFTLKIRSTKLEDSAMYFCASSVRGFTSTDTQYFGPGTRLTVL.